The present T cell receptor (beta chain) was sequenced within a study of robustness of blood B and T cell sequencing (dated by TCRdb to the late 2010s). About the study as a whole: The study was designed to determine how much peripheral blood is required to reliably characterize an individual's TCRbeta and IgG repertoires. TCRbeta and IgG repertoires were quantified in each of the ten independently drawn blood samples. As technical replicates, two replicate TCRbeta cDNA libraries were prepared from one shared RNA pool derived from a single 10 ml draw. Findings and caveats that apply to the study as a whole: The 1,000 most abundant TCRbeta clonotypes from the pooled draws were detected in every single 10 ml sample. Because EDTA tubes had to be fractionated immediately, the use of EDTA tubes in multi-site collections was limited. One pair of TCRbeta libraries showed evidence of cross-contamination, likely from batch processing; the shared UMI-sequence pairs were removed. When technical replicate libraries were compared, around 95% of the top 10,000 TCRbeta clonotypes in one library also turned up in the other. No improvement in the overlap of rare TCRbeta clonotypes was observed when tubes were pooled, implying that much larger blood volumes would be needed for rare TCRbeta clonotypes to be captured. When 3 or 4 tubes (roughly 28-45 ml blood) were combined, saturation was approached in coverage of the top 10,000 TCRbeta clonotypes. A full plateau was not reached by TCRbeta rarefaction curves, suggesting under-sequencing or many low-abundance clonotypes.

TCRbeta repertoires were measured from mRNA instead of genomic DNA, an approach that captures expressed receptors. Without cell sorting, buffy coat leukocytes were collected into Trizol, and RNA was extracted using the Direct-zol RNA MiniPrep Plus kit. EDTA blood tubes were spun right away at 4 degrees C to separate plasma, buffy coat and red blood cells. A note on this clonotype: Its antigen remains unidentified. Base quality data are lacking; no much larger clone is found one base away.

The library was generated by PCR. Data came from an Illumina MiSeq. SMARTScribe reverse transcriptase and a 5' template-switch oligo, by which a universal priming site was added, were used for cDNA synthesis. The template-switch oligo carried a 12-nucleotide random unique molecular identifier (UMI) that tagged each cDNA molecule. During reverse transcription, TCRbeta transcripts were targeted by chain-specific reverse primers. Uracil DNA glycosylase treatment was used to remove residual template-switch adapters, and a Qiagen MinElute kit was used to purify the cDNA. The first PCR ran for about 20 cycles with KAPA HiFi HotStart ReadyMix and step-out primers, divided among four 50 microliter reactions. Products of the first-round PCR were gel-purified before additional amplification. Illumina Nextera adapters were attached in a second approximately 8-cycle PCR, after which libraries were purified and pooled. For each TCRbeta molecule, the UMI barcode was captured by a 50-nucleotide 5' read. As for how the authors treated the data: The MIGEC toolkit was used to group reads by UMI into consensus reads. Final reads were produced by merging forward and reverse consensus reads with PEAR. Identical UMI-sequence pairs found in more than one library were treated as cross-sample contamination and removed by a custom decontamination script. MIGMAP, a wrapper around IgBLAST, was used for V(D)J assignment and CDR3 extraction. TCR clonotypes were defined by identical V gene, J gene and CDR3 amino acid sequence; CDR1 and CDR2 were not sequenced. The raw public data were reprocessed by TCRdb itself: fastp quality trimming at Q25, MiXCR clonotype calling, in-frame beta chains only. Every CDR3 protein is listed once, alongside the most common genes and DNA of its rows. In this record, the V and J calls reflect TCRdb's handling and not the investigators' own analysis. The sample yields more than 3,500 distinct CDR3 sequences; under 55% were counted once. Together, the top ten hold 20% to 25% of the sample.

From cysteine to phenylalanine, the CDR3 is 14 amino acids long. The DNA shown is the 42-base CDR3, in frame from base 1. Here V drops 0 bases and J drops 6 bases, and the junction holds 3 bases not matched to any gene. Per the germline V gene (reference sequence), DFQATT is the CDR1 and SNEGSKA is the CDR2. Material for sequencing was peripheral blood. This clonotype was obtained from a human donor in good health. Recombination linked TRBV20-1 to TRBJ2-4, and TRBD2 aligns with 9 junction nucleotides. The DNA sequence reads TGCAGTGCTAGAGATAGTAGCGGGGGAAACATTCAGTACTTC. It translates as CSARDSSGGNIQYF.